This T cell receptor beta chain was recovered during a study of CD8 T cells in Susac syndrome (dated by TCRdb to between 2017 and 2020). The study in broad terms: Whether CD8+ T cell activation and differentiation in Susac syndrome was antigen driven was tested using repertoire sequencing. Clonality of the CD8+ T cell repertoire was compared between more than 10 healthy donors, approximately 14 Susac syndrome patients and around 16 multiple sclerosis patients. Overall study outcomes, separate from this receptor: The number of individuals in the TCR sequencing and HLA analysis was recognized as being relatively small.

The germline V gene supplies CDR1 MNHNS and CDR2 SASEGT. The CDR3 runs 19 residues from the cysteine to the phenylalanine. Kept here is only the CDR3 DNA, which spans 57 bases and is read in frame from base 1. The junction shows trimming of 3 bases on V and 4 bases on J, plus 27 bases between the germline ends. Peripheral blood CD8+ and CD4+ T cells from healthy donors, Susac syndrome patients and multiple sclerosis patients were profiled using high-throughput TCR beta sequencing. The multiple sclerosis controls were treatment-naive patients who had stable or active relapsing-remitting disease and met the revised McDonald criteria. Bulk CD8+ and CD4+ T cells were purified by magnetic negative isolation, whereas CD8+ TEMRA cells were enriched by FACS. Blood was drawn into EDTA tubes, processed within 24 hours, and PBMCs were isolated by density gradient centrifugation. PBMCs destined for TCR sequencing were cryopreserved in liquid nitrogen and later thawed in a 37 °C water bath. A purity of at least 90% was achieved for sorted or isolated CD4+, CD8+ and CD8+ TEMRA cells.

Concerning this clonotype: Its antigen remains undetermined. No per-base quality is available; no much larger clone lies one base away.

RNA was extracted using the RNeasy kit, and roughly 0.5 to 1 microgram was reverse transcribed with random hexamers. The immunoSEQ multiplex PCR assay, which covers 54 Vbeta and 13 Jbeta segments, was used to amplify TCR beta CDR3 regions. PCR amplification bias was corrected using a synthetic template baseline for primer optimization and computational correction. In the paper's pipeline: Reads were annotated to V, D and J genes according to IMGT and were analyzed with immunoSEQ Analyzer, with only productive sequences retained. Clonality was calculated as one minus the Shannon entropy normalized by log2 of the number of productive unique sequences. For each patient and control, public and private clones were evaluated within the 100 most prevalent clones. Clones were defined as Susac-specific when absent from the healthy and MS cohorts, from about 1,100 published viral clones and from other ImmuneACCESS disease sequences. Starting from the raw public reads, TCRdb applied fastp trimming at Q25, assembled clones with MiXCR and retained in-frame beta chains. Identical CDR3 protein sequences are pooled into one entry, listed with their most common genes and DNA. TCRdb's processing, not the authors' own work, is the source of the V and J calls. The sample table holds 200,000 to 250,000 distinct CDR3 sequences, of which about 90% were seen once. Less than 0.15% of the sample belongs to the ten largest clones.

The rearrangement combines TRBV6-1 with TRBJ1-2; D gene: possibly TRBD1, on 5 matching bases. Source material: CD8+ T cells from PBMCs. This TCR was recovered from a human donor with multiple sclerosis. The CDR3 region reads CASSEPRTRYGDGTYGYTF. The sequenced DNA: TGTGCCAGCAGTGAGCCGAGAACCCGGTACGGGGACGGAACCTATGGCTACACCTTC.